This TCR beta chain derives from a study of identical twins. Germline CDR1 reads LNHDA; CDR2 reads SQIVND (reference sequence). The CDR3 spans 15 residues. Trimming stripped 4 bases from V and 2 bases from J, with 12 bases between. Points from the study as a whole: The study based its conclusions on cross-sectional statistical analysis and did not follow the same donors.

About this clonotype itself: The target antigen is unknown.

MiXCR, run by TCRdb on the 5' RACE reads, gives a single entry per CDR3 protein. This repertoire shows approximately 220,000 distinct CDR3 sequences, 9.4% found once; its top ten account for about 5.5%. The sample consisted of memory (CD45RO+) T cells sorted from blood. The TCR originated in a woman younger than 35 in good health. This rearrangement joins TRBV19 to TRBJ1-5; the D is unclear. Here the CDR3 DNA reads TGTGCCAGTAGTAGGGAGCCGTACGGCAATCAGCCCCAGCATTTT. This encodes CASSREPYGNQPQHF.